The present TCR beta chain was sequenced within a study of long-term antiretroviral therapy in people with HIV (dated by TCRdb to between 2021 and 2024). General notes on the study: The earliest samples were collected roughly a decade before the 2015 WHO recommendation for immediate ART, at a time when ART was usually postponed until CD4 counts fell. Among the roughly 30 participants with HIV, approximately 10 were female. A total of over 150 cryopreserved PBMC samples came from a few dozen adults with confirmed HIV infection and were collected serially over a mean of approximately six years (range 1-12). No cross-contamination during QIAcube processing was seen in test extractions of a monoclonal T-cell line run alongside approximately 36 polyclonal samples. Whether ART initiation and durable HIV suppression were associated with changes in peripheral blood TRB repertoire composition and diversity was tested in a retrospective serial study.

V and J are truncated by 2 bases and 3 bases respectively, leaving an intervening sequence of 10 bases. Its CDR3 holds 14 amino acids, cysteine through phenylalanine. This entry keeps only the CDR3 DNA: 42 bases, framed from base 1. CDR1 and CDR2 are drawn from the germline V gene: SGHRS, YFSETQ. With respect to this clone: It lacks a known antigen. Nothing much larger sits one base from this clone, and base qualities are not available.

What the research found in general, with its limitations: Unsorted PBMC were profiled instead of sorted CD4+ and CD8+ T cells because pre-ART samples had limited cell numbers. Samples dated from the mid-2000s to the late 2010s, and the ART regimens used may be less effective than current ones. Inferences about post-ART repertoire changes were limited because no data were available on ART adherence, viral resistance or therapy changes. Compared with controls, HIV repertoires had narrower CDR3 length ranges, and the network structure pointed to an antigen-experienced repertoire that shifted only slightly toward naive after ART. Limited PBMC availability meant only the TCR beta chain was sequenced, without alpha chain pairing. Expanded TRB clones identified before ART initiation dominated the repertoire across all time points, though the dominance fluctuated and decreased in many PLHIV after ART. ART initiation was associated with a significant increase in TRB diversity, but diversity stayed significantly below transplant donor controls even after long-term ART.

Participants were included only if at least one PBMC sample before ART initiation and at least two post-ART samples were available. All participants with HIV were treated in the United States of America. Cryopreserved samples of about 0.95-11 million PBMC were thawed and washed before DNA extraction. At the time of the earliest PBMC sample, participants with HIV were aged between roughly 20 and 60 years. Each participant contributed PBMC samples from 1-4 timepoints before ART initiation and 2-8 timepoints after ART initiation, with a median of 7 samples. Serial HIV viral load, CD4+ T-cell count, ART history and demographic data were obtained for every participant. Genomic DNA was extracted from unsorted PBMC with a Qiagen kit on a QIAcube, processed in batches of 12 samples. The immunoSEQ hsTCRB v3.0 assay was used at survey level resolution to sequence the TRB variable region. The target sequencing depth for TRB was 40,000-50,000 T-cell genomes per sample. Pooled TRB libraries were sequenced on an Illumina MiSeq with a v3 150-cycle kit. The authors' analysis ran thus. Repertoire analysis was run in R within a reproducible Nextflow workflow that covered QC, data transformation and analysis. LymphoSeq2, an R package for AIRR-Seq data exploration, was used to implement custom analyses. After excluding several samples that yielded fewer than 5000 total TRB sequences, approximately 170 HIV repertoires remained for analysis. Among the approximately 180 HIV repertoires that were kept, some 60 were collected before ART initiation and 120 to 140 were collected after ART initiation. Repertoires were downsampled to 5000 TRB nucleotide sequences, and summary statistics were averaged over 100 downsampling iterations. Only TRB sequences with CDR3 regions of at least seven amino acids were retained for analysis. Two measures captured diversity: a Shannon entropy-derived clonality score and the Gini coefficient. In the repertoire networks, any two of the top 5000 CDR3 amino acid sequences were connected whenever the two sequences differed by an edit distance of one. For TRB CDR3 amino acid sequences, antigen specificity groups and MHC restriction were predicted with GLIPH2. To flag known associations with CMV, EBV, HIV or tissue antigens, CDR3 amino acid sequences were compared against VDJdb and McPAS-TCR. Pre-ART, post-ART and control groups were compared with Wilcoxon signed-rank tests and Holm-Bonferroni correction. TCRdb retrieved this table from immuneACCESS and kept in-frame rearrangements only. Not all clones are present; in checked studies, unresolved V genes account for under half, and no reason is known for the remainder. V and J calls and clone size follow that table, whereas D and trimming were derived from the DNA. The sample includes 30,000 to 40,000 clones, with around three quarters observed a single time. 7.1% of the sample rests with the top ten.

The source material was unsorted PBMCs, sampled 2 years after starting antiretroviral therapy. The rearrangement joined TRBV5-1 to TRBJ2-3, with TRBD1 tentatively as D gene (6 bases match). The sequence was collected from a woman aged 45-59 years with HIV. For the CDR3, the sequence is CASSLQGWTDTQYF. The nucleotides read TGCGCCAGCAGCTTACAGGGTTGGACAGATACGCAGTATTTT.